These 12 T cell receptor beta chains share one sample of origin, sequenced in a study of blood T cell repertoires in COVID-19. Data came from immunoSEQ multiplex PCR; TCRdb stores just in-frame clones and leaves some out. The sample carries 50,000 or so clones, 90% recorded once. The sample comprised peripheral blood. These receptors were collected from a human donor in a cohort sampled during active COVID-19.

This chain links TRBV24-1 with TRBJ2-2; unclear D gene. CDR1 is KGHDR and CDR2 is SFDVKD in the germline V gene. The CDR3 extends over 15 amino acids. V was cut by 4 bases and J by 0 bases, with 8 bases left in between. The CDR3 is CATSEARTNTGELFF. CDR3 in DNA: TGTGCCACCAGTGAGGCCAGGACGAACACCGGGGAGCTGTTTTTT.

In this sample, this clone turned up once. V and J are TRBV7-2 and TRBJ2-5, with no clear D. The ends were cut back, 1 base at V and 2 bases at J, with 5 bases in the middle. Germline loops: CDR1 SGHTA, CDR2 FQGNSA. The CDR3 is made up of 13 amino acids. The CDR3 nucleotides read TGTGCCAGCAGCTTAGTCCAGCAAGAGACCCAGTACTTC. It encodes CASSLVQQETQYF.

V is TRBV25-1 and J is TRBJ1-2, with 10 bases matching TRBD1. The ends lost 3 bases at V and 10 bases at J; junction bases unmatched: 5. This CDR3 region has 13 residues. CDR1 MGHDK and CDR2 SYGVNS come from the germline V gene. The DNA for the CDR3 is TGTGCCAGCAGTGAGGGACAGGGGATTACCTACACCTTC. Protein: CASSEGQGITYTF.

The V gene is TRBV5-6, the J gene TRBJ2-2; D gene ambiguous. The germline V gene encodes CDR1 SGHDT and CDR2 YYEEEE. Trimming removed 2 bases at V and 2 bases at J, with 13 bases between. The CDR3 contains 16 residues. The CDR3 here is CASSFGFRLNTGELFF. The DNA of the CDR3 is TGTGCCAGCAGCTTTGGATTCAGACTTAACACCGGGGAGCTGTTTTTT.

This chain uses TRBV5-4 with TRBJ1-1, with D tentatively TRBD1 (5 bases). This CDR3 spans 13 amino acids. V was pared by 0 bases and J by 6 bases, with 9 bases between. The V gene's germline CDR1 is SGHNT and CDR2 YYREEE (reference sequence). CDR3 in amino acids: CASSLVGDSEAFF. In DNA form, the CDR3 reads TGTGCCAGCAGCTTGGTAGGGGACTCTGAAGCTTTCTTT.

The CDR3 DNA follows: TGTGCCAGCAGCCCGGCCTTGACAGGGGATGGCTACACCTTC. It specifies CASSPALTGDGYTF. The gene calls are TRBV7-3 and TRBJ1-2, with 8 bases fitting TRBD1. CDR1 is SGHTA, CDR2 FQGTGA, per germline. The trim removed 5 bases at V and 6 bases at J, leaving 8 bases unmatched. The CDR3 runs to 14 residues. Looking up the rest from reference TRBV7-3 and TRBJ1-2 gives the full variable domain: GAGVSQTPSNKVTEKGKYVELRCDPISGHTALYWYRQSLGQGPEFLIYFQGTGAADDSGLPNDRFFAVRPEGSVSTLKIQRTERGDSAVYLCASSPALTGDGYTFGSGTRLTVV.

The genes are TRBV9 and TRBJ2-1; tentative D call: TRBD2 (6 bases). V shed 4 bases and J shed 0 bases, with 17 bases lying between them. Germline V gives CDR1 SGDLS, CDR2 YYNGEE. This CDR3 contains 17 residues. CDR3 loop: CASSTYLGGSSYNEQFF. For the CDR3, the DNA is TGTGCCAGCAGCACCTACCTGGGGGGAAGCTCCTACAATGAGCAGTTCTTC.

A single count supports this clone. The chain combines TRBV6-5 with TRBJ2-5; D remains ambiguous. The CDR3 has 15 amino acids. The V and J ends lost 0 bases and 2 bases respectively, with 10 bases between them. Germline loops: CDR1 MNHEY, CDR2 SVGAGI. The CDR3 bases are TGTGCCAGCAGTTACTCGTACAGAATGCAAGAGACCCAGTACTTC. Translating gives CASSYSYRMQETQYF.

This clone was seen just once. V gene TRBV9 combines with J gene TRBJ2-7, with D perhaps matching TRBD1 (6 bases). Germline V gene data show CDR1 as SGDLS and CDR2 as YYNGEE. Between the trimmed V and J ends, which lost 4 bases and 6 bases, there was a span of 17 bases. The CDR3 sequence is 14 residues long. As DNA, the CDR3 is TGTGCCAGCAGCCCGAGAGTGGGGGCTGGCGAGCAGTACTTC. Amino acids: CASSPRVGAGEQYF.

The genes are TRBV7-8 and TRBJ2-5, with 10 bases fitting TRBD1. Unmatched junction bases numbered 16, after V lost 7 bases and J lost 5 bases. The CDR3 consists of 17 residues. Per germline, CDR1 SGHVS and CDR2 FQNEAQ. CDR3 sequence: CASNPPFGTGVGETQYF. The CDR3, as DNA: TGTGCCAGCAATCCCCCGTTCGGGACAGGGGTAGGGGAGACCCAGTACTTC.

The chain joins TRBV10-3 to TRBJ2-7; no firm D call. CDR1 ENHRY and CDR2 SYGVKD come from the germline V gene. The CDR3 is 14 residues long. Trimming stripped 0 bases from V and 3 bases from J, with 9 bases between. The DNA for the CDR3 is TGTGCCATCAGTGAGTCGTGGGCTGGCTACGAGCAGTACTTC. Translating gives CAISESWAGYEQYF.

The chain couples TRBV6-4 to TRBJ2-6; D might be TRBD1 (5 bases). V was cut by 7 bases and J by 3 bases, with 19 bases left in between. CDR1 MRHNA and CDR2 SNTAGT come from the germline V gene. This CDR3 contains 17 residues. The CDR3 loop reads CASISSYRSNGANVLTF. CDR3 sequence (DNA): TGTGCCAGCATTTCTTCGTACAGGTCGAATGGGGCCAACGTCCTGACTTTC.